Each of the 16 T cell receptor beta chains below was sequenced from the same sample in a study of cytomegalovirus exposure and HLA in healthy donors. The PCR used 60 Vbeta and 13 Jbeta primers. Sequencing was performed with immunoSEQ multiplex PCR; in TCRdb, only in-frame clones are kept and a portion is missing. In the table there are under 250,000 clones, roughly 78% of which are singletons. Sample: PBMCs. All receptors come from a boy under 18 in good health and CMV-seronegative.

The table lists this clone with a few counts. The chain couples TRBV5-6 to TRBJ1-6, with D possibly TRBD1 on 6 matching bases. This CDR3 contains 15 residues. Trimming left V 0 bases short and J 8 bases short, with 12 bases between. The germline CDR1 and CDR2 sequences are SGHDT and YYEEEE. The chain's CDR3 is CASSLEQGPHSPLHF. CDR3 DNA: TGTGCCAGCAGCTTGGAACAGGGACCCCATTCACCCCTCCACTTT.

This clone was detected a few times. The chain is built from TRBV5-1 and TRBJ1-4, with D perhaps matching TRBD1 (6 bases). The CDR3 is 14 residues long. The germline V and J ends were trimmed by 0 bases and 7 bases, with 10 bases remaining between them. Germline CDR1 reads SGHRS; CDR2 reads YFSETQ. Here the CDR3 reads CASSLGGRLEKLFF. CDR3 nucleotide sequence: TGCGCCAGCAGCTTGGGGGGGCGCCTTGAAAAACTGTTTTTT.

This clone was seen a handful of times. CDR3 region: CASSRGRNTEAFF. CDR3 DNA sequence: TGTGCCAGCAGCAGGGGCAGAAACACTGAAGCTTTCTTT. The rearrangement links TRBV2 to TRBJ1-1; possible D gene TRBD1, 6 bases. CDR1 is SNHLY, CDR2 FYNNEI, per germline. The CDR3 totals 13 residues. V was clipped by 6 bases and J by 2 bases, with 10 bases between them.

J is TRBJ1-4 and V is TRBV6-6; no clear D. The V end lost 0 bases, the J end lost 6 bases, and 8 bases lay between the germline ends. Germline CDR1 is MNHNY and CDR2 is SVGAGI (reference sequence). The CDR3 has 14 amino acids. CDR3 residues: CASSYSYRDEKLFF. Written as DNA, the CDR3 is TGTGCCAGCAGTTACTCGTACCGGGATGAAAAACTGTTTTTT.

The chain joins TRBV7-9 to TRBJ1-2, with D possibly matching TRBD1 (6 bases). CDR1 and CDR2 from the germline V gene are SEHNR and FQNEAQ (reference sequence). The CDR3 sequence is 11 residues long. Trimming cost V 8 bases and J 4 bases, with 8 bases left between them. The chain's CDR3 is CASLQGYGYTF. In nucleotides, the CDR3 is TGTGCCAGCTTACAGGGCTATGGCTACACCTTC.

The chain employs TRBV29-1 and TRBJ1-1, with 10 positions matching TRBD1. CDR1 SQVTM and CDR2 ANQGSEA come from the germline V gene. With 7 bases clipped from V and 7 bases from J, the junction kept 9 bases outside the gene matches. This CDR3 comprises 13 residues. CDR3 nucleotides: TGCAGCGCTAGGACAGGGGGGACCCATGAAGCTTTCTTT. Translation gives CSARTGGTHEAFF. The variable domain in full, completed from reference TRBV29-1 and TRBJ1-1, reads SAVISQKPSRDICQRGTSLTIQCQVDSQVTMMFWYRQQPGQSLTLIATANQGSEATYESGFVIDKFPISRPNLTFSTLTVSNMSPEDSSIYLCSARTGGTHEAFFGQGTRLTVV.

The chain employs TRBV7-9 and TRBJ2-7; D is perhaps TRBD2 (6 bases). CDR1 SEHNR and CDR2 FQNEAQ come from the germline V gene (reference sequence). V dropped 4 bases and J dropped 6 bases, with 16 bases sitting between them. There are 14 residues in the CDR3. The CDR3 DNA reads TGTGCCAGCAGCTCCGGGACTTCGGGTCGCGAGCAGTACTTC. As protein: CASSSGTSGREQYF.

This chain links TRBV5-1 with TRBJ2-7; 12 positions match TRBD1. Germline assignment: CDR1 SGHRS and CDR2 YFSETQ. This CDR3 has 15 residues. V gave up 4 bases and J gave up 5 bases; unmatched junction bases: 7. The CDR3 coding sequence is TGCGCCAGCAGCAGAGCCGGGACAGGGGGCGACGAGCAGTACTTC. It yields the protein CASSRAGTGGDEQYF.

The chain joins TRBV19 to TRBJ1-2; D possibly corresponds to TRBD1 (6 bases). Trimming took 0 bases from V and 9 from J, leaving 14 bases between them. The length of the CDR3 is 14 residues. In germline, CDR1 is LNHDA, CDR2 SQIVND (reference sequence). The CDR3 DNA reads TGTGCCAGTAGTATAGATCGGACAGTACAGAGCTACACCTTC. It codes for CASSIDRTVQSYTF.

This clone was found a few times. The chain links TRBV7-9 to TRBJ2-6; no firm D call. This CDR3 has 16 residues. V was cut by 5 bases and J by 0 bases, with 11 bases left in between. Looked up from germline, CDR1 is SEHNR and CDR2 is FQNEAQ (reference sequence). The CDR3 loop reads CASSIRRSSGANVLTF. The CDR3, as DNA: TGTGCCAGCAGCATCCGACGGAGCTCTGGGGCCAACGTCCTGACTTTC. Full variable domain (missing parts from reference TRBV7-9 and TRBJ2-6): DTGVSQNPRHKITKRGQNVTFRCDPISEHNRLYWYRQTLGQGPEFLTYFQNEAQLEKSRLLSDRFSAERPKGSFSTLEIQRTEQGDSAMYLCASSIRRSSGANVLTFGAGSRLTVL.

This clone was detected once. CDR3 protein: CATEGVSYNEQFF. CDR3 sequence (DNA): TGTGCCACAGAGGGGGTATCCTACAATGAGCAGTTCTTC. V usage is TRBV10-3 and J usage is TRBJ2-1, with D maybe TRBD1 (6 bases). CDR3 size: 13 residues. Between the trimmed V and J ends, which lost 10 bases and 1 base, there was a span of 11 bases. Germline V gives CDR1 ENHRY, CDR2 SYGVKD.

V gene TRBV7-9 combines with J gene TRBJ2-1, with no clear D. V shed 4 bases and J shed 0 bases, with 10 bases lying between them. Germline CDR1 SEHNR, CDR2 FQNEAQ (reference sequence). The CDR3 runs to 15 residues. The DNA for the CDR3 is TGTGCCAGCAGCTCGAACTATGACTCCTACAATGAGCAGTTCTTC. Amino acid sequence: CASSSNYDSYNEQFF.

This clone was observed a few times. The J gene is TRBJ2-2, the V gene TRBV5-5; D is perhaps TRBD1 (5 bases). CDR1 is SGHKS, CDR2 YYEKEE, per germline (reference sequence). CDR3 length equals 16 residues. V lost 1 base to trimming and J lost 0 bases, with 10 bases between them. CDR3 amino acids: CASSLSGATNTGELFF. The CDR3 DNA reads TGTGCCAGCAGCTTGAGTGGGGCAACGAACACCGGGGAGCTGTTTTTT.

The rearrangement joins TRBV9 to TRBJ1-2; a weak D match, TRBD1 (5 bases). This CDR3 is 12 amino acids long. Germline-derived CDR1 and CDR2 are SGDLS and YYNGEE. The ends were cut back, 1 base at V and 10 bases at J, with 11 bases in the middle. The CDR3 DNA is TGTGCCAGCAGCGTATCGGGGGATGACTACACCTTC. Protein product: CASSVSGDDYTF.

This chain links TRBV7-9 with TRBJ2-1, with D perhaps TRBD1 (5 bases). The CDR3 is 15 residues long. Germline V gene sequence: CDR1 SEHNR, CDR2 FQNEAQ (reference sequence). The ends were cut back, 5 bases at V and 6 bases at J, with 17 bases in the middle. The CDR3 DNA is TGTGCCAGCAGCCCCCCAGGGATTTGGGGCAATGAGCAGTTCTTC. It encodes CASSPPGIWGNEQFF.

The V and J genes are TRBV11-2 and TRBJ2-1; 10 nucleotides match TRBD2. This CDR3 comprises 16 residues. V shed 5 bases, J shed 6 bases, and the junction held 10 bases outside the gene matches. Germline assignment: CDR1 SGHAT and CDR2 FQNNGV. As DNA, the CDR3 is TGTGCCAGCAGCCCGTCACAGCGGGAGGGCCTCAATGAGCAGTTCTTC. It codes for CASSPSQREGLNEQFF.